These T cell receptor beta chains were read from a single sample in a study of cytomegalovirus exposure and HLA in healthy donors. Profiled with immunoSEQ multiplex PCR; TCRdb holds only in-frame clones, not every one. The sample comprises 60,000 to 70,000 clones, 65% to 70% of which are singletons, and less than 20% rests with the top ten. The sequenced sample was PBMCs. The source is a man aged 40-49 years in good health and CMV-seropositive. Each CDR3 is given with its conserved first and last residue. The order of the fields is CDR3 DNA, CDR3 protein, clone size, J gene, V gene, D gene. The D gene is left open where the match is weak. Clone size is given for some rows only: seen once, a few or many times, or a class if the clone is expanded.

TGTGCCATGACGGCCGGGAGTACCATATATTTT	CAMTAGSTIYF	NA	TRBJ1-3	TRBV10-3	NA
TGTGCCAGCAGCTTGGACGGCTACGGGCACGACGGGGACTTC	CASSLDGYGHDGDF	medium-sized	TRBJ2-7	TRBV5-6	NA
TGTGCCACCTCCAGCGGGCGCACAGATACGCAGTATTTT	CATSSGRTDTQYF	NA	TRBJ2-3	TRBV6-6	NA
TGTGCCAGCAGAGGGTCGGGGGGCGGCAATCAGCCCCAGCATTTT	CASRGSGGGNQPQHF	NA	TRBJ1-5	TRBV28	NA
TGTGCCACCAGCAGAGAGGGTCGGGAGGGCCTCCACAATGAGCAGTTCTTC	CATSREGREGLHNEQFF	NA	TRBJ2-1	TRBV15	TRBD2
TGTGCTAGTGGTGTGGGGACAGGGGGATCCTACGAGCAGTACTTC	CASGVGTGGSYEQYF	NA	TRBJ2-7	TRBV12-5	TRBD1
TGTGCCAGCAGCTTAGCGTTAGTAGGGGCCCTCCAAGAGACCCAGTACTTC	CASSLALVGALQETQYF	NA	TRBJ2-5	TRBV7-8	NA
TGCGCCAGCAGCCAAGAAGAGGGACTTAACACCGGGGAGCTGTTTTTT	CASSQEEGLNTGELFF	NA	TRBJ2-2	TRBV4-1	NA
TGCAGCGCTCGGGGAGCGGGAGGGTACAATGAGCAGTTCTTC	CSARGAGGYNEQFF	NA	TRBJ2-1	TRBV29-1	TRBD2
TGTGCCAGCAGGGTCGGGGGTTACGGCGAGCCCCAGCATTTT	CASRVGGYGEPQHF	few	TRBJ1-5	TRBV6-1	NA
TGTGCCAGCAGCTCCGCGGGGGGGGCTACAAACACTGAAGCTTTCTTT	CASSSAGGATNTEAFF	few	TRBJ1-1	TRBV7-9	NA
TGTGCCAGCAGCTCACCGGGACAGGGTGTTTTGTACGAGCAGTACTTC	CASSSPGQGVLYEQYF	few	TRBJ2-7	TRBV7-9	TRBD1
TGTGCCAGCACCCCCGTGAGCGGGAGTTTGTCCGAGCAGTACTTC	CASTPVSGSLSEQYF	NA	TRBJ2-7	TRBV6-6	TRBD2
TGTGCCTGTGACCGGACAGTAACCTACGAGCAGTACTTC	CACDRTVTYEQYF	NA	TRBJ2-7	TRBV30	NA
TGTGCCAGCCAAAGGTCTAGACGGCCCCAGCATTTT	CASQRSRRPQHF	few	TRBJ1-5	TRBV28	NA
TGTGCCAGCAGCTTAGATGCTGCGGCGGGCAATCAGCCCCAGCATTTT	CASSLDAAAGNQPQHF	NA	TRBJ1-5	TRBV7-2	NA
TGTGCCAGCAGTCCCGGTGGGACTGTAATCTACGAGCAGTACTTC	CASSPGGTVIYEQYF	NA	TRBJ2-7	TRBV6-5	NA
TGTGCCAGCAGCTTAGTGGCAGGGTCTGGAAACACCATATATTTT	CASSLVAGSGNTIYF	NA	TRBJ1-3	TRBV7-6	NA
TGCGCCAGCAGCTTGAGACAGGGCGAAAACACCATATATTTT	CASSLRQGENTIYF	NA	TRBJ1-3	TRBV5-1	TRBD1
TGTGCCAGCAGCCATTACAGAGGAGCGGGAGACGAGCAGTACTTC	CASSHYRGAGDEQYF	NA	TRBJ2-7	TRBV11-2	TRBD2
TGCAGCGTTGTGGAGGGGGCCTATGGCTACACCTTC	CSVVEGAYGYTF	few	TRBJ1-2	TRBV29-1	TRBD1
TGTGCCAGCAGCTACCGACCCGGGACTAGCGGAGAGAGGGGTACGCAGTATTTT	CASSYRPGTSGERGTQYF	NA	TRBJ2-3	TRBV7-2	TRBD2
TGTGCCTGGGGCCAGGGGGCAGGAGCTAATGAAAAACTGTTTTTT	CAWGQGAGANEKLFF	once	TRBJ1-4	TRBV30	TRBD1
TGTGCCAGTAGTAAAACAGGAGCCCGGACAGATACGCAGTATTTT	CASSKTGARTDTQYF	NA	TRBJ2-3	TRBV19	NA
TGTGCCAGCAGTTTAAAAGGAGGCTACGAGCAGTACTTC	CASSLKGGYEQYF	NA	TRBJ2-7	TRBV28	NA
TGTGCCAGCAGCTCCCATGTTACGGGATGGGGCACAGATACGCAGTATTTT	CASSSHVTGWGTDTQYF	few	TRBJ2-3	TRBV5-4	NA
TGTGCCAGCAGTGCAAGGGAGAACTATGGCTACACCTTC	CASSARENYGYTF	NA	TRBJ1-2	TRBV2	NA
TGTGCCAGCAGCCCCCGCCGGTCCGGGAAAAACAATGAAAAACTGTTTTTT	CASSPRRSGKNNEKLFF	NA	TRBJ1-4	TRBV7-9	NA
TGTGCCGGGGAGGGGGGGCGGTATGAGCAGTTCTTC	CAGEGGRYEQFF	NA	TRBJ2-1	TRBV7-9	NA
TGTGCTAGTGGTTTAAAACCGGGACAGGGATACATGGGGAATCAGCCCCAGCATTTT	CASGLKPGQGYMGNQPQHF	NA	TRBJ1-5	TRBV12-5	TRBD1
TGTTCCAGCAGCTTAGGACTCCTAGCGGGTCCGCGGCATGAGCAGTTCTTC	CSSSLGLLAGPRHEQFF	NA	TRBJ2-1	TRBV7-9	TRBD2
TGTGCCAGTAGTACTAGGACAGGGGAAGGAAGCAATCAGCCCCAGCATTTT	CASSTRTGEGSNQPQHF	NA	TRBJ1-5	TRBV19	TRBD1
TGTGCCACCCGCGTGCAGGACTATGGCTACACCTTC	CATRVQDYGYTF	NA	TRBJ1-2	TRBV6-6	NA
TGTGCCAGCAGCCCGTTACAGGGGGCGATAGGCTATGGCTACACCTTC	CASSPLQGAIGYGYTF	NA	TRBJ1-2	TRBV7-6	TRBD1
TGTGCCAGCAGCAGTGGACAGGGAGGGGATGGCTACACCTTC	CASSSGQGGDGYTF	NA	TRBJ1-2	TRBV2	TRBD1
TGCGCCAGCAGTCGGCTCTCTACGACTAGCACAGATACGCAGTATTTT	CASSRLSTTSTDTQYF	NA	TRBJ2-3	TRBV5-1	NA
TGTGCCAGCAGCCGTACGACAGGGGCCCCTGAAGCTTTCTTT	CASSRTTGAPEAFF	NA	TRBJ1-1	TRBV5-4	TRBD1
TGCGCCAGCAGCGGGAAGGACAGGGGGGGAACAGATACGCAGTATTTT	CASSGKDRGGTDTQYF	NA	TRBJ2-3	TRBV5-1	TRBD1
TGTGCCAGCAGCCCCCGGGTTTATGGAAACACCATATATTTT	CASSPRVYGNTIYF	NA	TRBJ1-3	TRBV13	NA
TGCGCCAGCAGCCCGAGCCCGGGCACAGATACGCAGTATTTT	CASSPSPGTDTQYF	NA	TRBJ2-3	TRBV4-3	NA
TGTGCCAGCAGTTTAGCGACAACCTACGAGCAGTACTTC	CASSLATTYEQYF	few	TRBJ2-7	TRBV27	NA
TGTGCCAGCAGTGCGACAGGGCCAGAGACCCAGTACTTC	CASSATGPETQYF	NA	TRBJ2-5	TRBV25-1	TRBD1
TGTGCCAGCAGCTTAGCCAGCGGGCAAGAGACCCAGTACTTC	CASSLASGQETQYF	NA	TRBJ2-5	TRBV7-9	NA
TGTGCCAGCAGCGTATCCGGGACAGTTTACAATGAGCAGTTCTTC	CASSVSGTVYNEQFF	NA	TRBJ2-1	TRBV9	TRBD1
TGTGCCAGCAGACCAGGGAACACTGAAGCTTTCTTT	CASRPGNTEAFF	NA	TRBJ1-1	TRBV2	NA
TGTGCCAGCTCACTTCTGTACCAAGAGACCCAGTACTTC	CASSLLYQETQYF	NA	TRBJ2-5	TRBV18	NA
TGCGCCAGCAGCCCATCCGGGACTGCCATATCGGGCTATGGCTACACCTTC	CASSPSGTAISGYGYTF	NA	TRBJ1-2	TRBV4-1	NA
TGTGCCAGCTCACCACGGGTACAGGGGATGCAGAGGAGAAAGACCCAGTACTTC	CASSPRVQGMQRRKTQYF	NA	TRBJ2-5	TRBV18	TRBD1
TGTGCCAGCACCACAGGGCCCCTACGGGGGGAGCTGTTTTTT	CASTTGPLRGELFF	once	TRBJ2-2	TRBV6-6	NA
TGTGCCAGCAGCTCGCAGGGGGCCCGCAGGTTC	CASSSQGARRF	few	TRBJ1-2	TRBV7-9	TRBD1
TGTGCCAGTGGCTACAGGGAGGGGCACGAGCAGTACTTC	CASGYREGHEQYF	NA	TRBJ2-7	TRBV19	NA
TGTGCCTGGAGGGGAGTTGGCGGACAGAGTCAGCCCCAGCATTTT	CAWRGVGGQSQPQHF	NA	TRBJ1-5	TRBV30	NA
TGTGCCAGCAGTTCTCAGGATCAGCCCCAGCATTTT	CASSSQDQPQHF	NA	TRBJ1-5	TRBV6-1	NA